The 32 T cell receptor beta chains below were found in one sample sequenced in a study of metastatic and nonmetastatic thyroid tumors. MiXCR was used by TCRdb to re-call the PCR reads. The sample carries 9,100 or so clones, around 40% recorded once. All patients reached thyroid surgery having received no treatment beforehand. The sequenced material came from tumor tissue. These receptors were taken from a male donor with papillary thyroid cancer or a benign thyroid nodule (not recorded which). Some clones in this sample may be carry-over from other donors' samples.

The rearrangement uses TRBV10-3 and TRBJ1-2; D perhaps matches TRBD1 (5 bases). The V end was cut by 5 bases, the J end by 7 bases, with 14 bases between. Germline CDR1 and CDR2: ENHRY and SYGVKD. The CDR3 covers 13 residues. CDR3 sequence reads: CAISRTDNSGYTF. The CDR3 nucleotides are TGTGCCATCAGTCGGACGGACAATTCTGGCTACACCTTC.

This clone was seen only a few times. The chain uses TRBV27 and TRBJ1-2, with a weak D call TRBD1 (5 bases). The germline V and J ends were trimmed by 7 bases and 8 bases, with 17 bases remaining between them. The CDR3 is made up of 13 amino acids. Germline V gene sequence: CDR1 MNHEY, CDR2 SMNVEV (reference sequence). CDR3 region: CASMSKGSRGYTF. As DNA, the CDR3 is TGTGCCAGCATGTCAAAGGGGAGCCGCGGCTACACCTTC.

This clone is medium-sized in the sample. This sequence joins TRBV5-5 and TRBJ2-7, with D possibly TRBD2 on 6 matching bases. The CDR3 extends over 14 amino acids. The germline gives CDR1 SGHKS, CDR2 YYEKEE (reference sequence). The V gene lost 6 bases and the J gene lost 2 bases, with 15 bases spanning the gap. The CDR3 spells CASTWGVAPYEQYF. As DNA, the CDR3 is TGTGCCAGCACCTGGGGGGTCGCCCCCTACGAGCAGTACTTC.

This clone turned up a few times. The chain combines TRBV6-5 with TRBJ1-2; D gene ambiguous. V gave up 5 bases and J gave up 8 bases, with 15 bases separating them. The CDR3 extends over 13 amino acids. Germline V gene sequence: CDR1 MNHEY, CDR2 SVGAGI. In nucleotides, the CDR3 is TGTGCCAGCAGTCTCGACGGGGTTCGGGGCTACACCTTC. Translated, it gives CASSLDGVRGYTF.

This clone is judged medium-sized. The J gene is TRBJ1-5, the V gene TRBV19; D is undetermined. The germline V and J ends were trimmed by 3 bases and 5 bases, with 11 bases remaining between them. CDR1 is LNHDA, CDR2 SQIVND, per germline (reference sequence). This CDR3 is 14 amino acids long. The CDR3 reads CASSIGEGDQPQHF. The CDR3 nucleotides are TGTGCCAGTAGTATCGGGGAGGGAGATCAGCCCCAGCATTTT.

The chain uses TRBV6-1 and TRBJ1-6, with a weak D call TRBD1 (6 bases). The V end was cut by 7 bases, the J end by 0 bases, with 13 bases between. In germline, CDR1 is MNHNS, CDR2 SASEGT. The CDR3 totals 16 residues. The CDR3 coding sequence is TGTGCCAGCATCAGGGACAATAGCTCCTATAATTCACCCCTCCACTTT. Translating it yields CASIRDNSSYNSPLHF.

The J gene is TRBJ2-6, the V gene TRBV5-1, with D unclear. V was clipped by 0 bases and J by 0 bases, with 4 bases between them. Germline lookup yields CDR1 SGHRS and CDR2 YFSETQ. The CDR3 has 15 amino acids. As DNA, the CDR3 is TGCGCCAGCAGCTTGGAGGGCTCTGGGGCCAACGTCCTGACTTTC. Translated: CASSLEGSGANVLTF.

The sample holds one count of this clone. V gene TRBV7-3 combines with J gene TRBJ1-6; possible D gene TRBD1, 5 bases. The CDR3 is made up of 15 amino acids. The germline V gene has CDR1 SGHTA and CDR2 FQGTGA. Trimming took off 5 bases at V and 5 bases at J, with 13 bases between the two ends. CDR3 in DNA: TGTGCCAGCAGCCCGGGGCAGGTCCATAATTCACCCCTCCACTTT. Amino acids: CASSPGQVHNSPLHF.

This sequence joins TRBV7-2 and TRBJ2-1; D is uncertain. Trimming stripped 2 bases from V and 8 bases from J, with 13 bases between. There are 14 residues in the CDR3. Germline V gene sequence: CDR1 SGHTA, CDR2 FQGNSA. For the CDR3, the DNA is TGTGCCAGCAGCTTACCAGCGACCCGTCATGAGCAGTTCTTC. Translation: CASSLPATRHEQFF.

The chain uses TRBV5-1 and TRBJ1-2; 9 nucleotides agree with TRBD1. The CDR3 covers 16 residues. The germline V gene encodes CDR1 SGHRS and CDR2 YFSETQ. The ends lost 2 bases at V and 0 bases at J; junction bases unmatched: 5. CDR3 sequence (DNA): TGCGCCAGCAGCTTTGGACAGGGGCCCCCTAACTATGGCTACACCTTC. It codes for CASSFGQGPPNYGYTF.

This chain connects TRBV9 to TRBJ2-1; TRBD2 aligns across 10 bases. The germline V gene encodes CDR1 SGDLS and CDR2 YYNGEE. The junction had 3 bases not matched to a gene; V was cut back by 3 bases and J by 3 bases. The CDR3 consists of 15 residues. The CDR3 protein is CASSEAGGLYNEQFF. The CDR3 DNA is TGTGCCAGCAGCGAAGCGGGAGGGCTCTACAATGAGCAGTTCTTC.

In its sample, this clone ranks as medium-sized. The V and J genes are TRBV7-9 and TRBJ1-1; D is undetermined. The CDR3 totals 8 residues. Germline CDR1 and CDR2: SEHNR and FQNEAQ (reference sequence). The CDR3 DNA follows: TGTAGCCTTGATGAAGCTTTCTTT. This gives the protein CSLDEAFF.

This clone has a handful of counts. J is TRBJ2-3 and V is TRBV11-3, with D possibly matching TRBD1 (6 bases). V dropped 5 bases and J dropped 4 bases, with 16 bases sitting between them. This CDR3 contains 15 residues. Germline lookup yields CDR1 SGHNT and CDR2 YENEEA. CDR3 nucleotides: TGTGCCAGCAGCCCAGGGGTAGCCAACTCAGATACGCAGTATTTT. Translated: CASSPGVANSDTQYF.

The gene calls are TRBV7-2 and TRBJ2-1; D not certain. CDR3 size: 14 residues. Between the trimmed V and J ends, which lost 3 bases and 6 bases, there was a span of 12 bases. Germline lookup yields CDR1 SGHTA and CDR2 FQGNSA. The CDR3 nucleotides are TGTGCCAGCAGCTTCTCCCACGCTTCCAATGAGCAGTTCTTC. This sequence encodes CASSFSHASNEQFF.

This clone was counted a few times. The chain links TRBV27 to TRBJ2-3; unclear D gene. From germline, CDR1 is MNHEY and CDR2 SMNVEV (reference sequence). V was trimmed by 5 bases and J by 9 bases, leaving 9 bases between them. The CDR3 length is 11 residues. CDR3 region: CASSLGDTQYF. CDR3 bases: TGTGCCAGCAGTCTCGGTGACACGCAGTATTTT.

The chain joins TRBV27 to TRBJ2-7; tentative D call: TRBD1 (6 bases). The CDR3 has 15 amino acids. V shed 3 bases and J shed 3 bases, with 15 bases lying between them. Germline CDR1 and CDR2: MNHEY and SMNVEV (reference sequence). CDR3 loop: CASSFSTGSYYEQYF. The CDR3 DNA reads as TGTGCCAGCAGTTTCTCGACAGGAAGTTACTACGAGCAGTACTTC.

This clone was detected ten times or more. The chain has TRBV30 and TRBJ1-6; 8 bases are a match to TRBD1. The germline V gene has CDR1 GTSNPN and CDR2 SVGIG (reference sequence). CDR3 length equals 13 residues. Germline trimming cut 3 bases from V and 9 bases from J; bases unmatched to any gene: 4. The CDR3 region is CAWSAGTGSPLHF. The CDR3 nucleotides read TGTGCCTGGAGCGCTGGGACAGGTTCACCCCTCCACTTT.

The chain employs TRBV5-4 and TRBJ1-3; possible D gene TRBD1, 5 bases. V was trimmed by 2 bases and J by 0 bases, leaving 15 bases between them. Germline CDR1 and CDR2: SGHNT and YYREEE (reference sequence). This CDR3 has 17 residues. This CDR3 reads CASSFKGPRISGNTIYF. The CDR3 region has the DNA TGTGCCAGCAGCTTTAAGGGGCCCAGGATCTCTGGAAACACCATATATTTT.

By proportion, this clone is medium-sized. V and J are TRBV20-1 and TRBJ1-6; D may be TRBD1 (5 bases). Germline V lookup: CDR1 DFQATT, CDR2 SNEGSKA (reference sequence). Trimming cost V 5 bases and J 10 bases, with 12 bases left between them. The CDR3 sequence is 12 residues long. CDR3 in amino acids: CSALGGDSPLHF. CDR3 sequence (DNA): TGCAGTGCTCTCGGGGGGGACTCACCCCTCCACTTT.

The J gene is TRBJ2-7, the V gene TRBV6-1; D might be TRBD1 or TRBD2, each matching 6 bases. This CDR3 contains 14 residues. In germline, CDR1 is MNHNS, CDR2 SASEGT. The V and J ends lost 6 bases and 4 bases respectively, with 16 bases between them. The CDR3 region has the DNA TGTGCCAGCAGGGAACAGGGACTTGGGTACGAGCAGTACTTC. Residues: CASREQGLGYEQYF.

J is TRBJ2-2 and V is TRBV11-2, with 8 nucleotides matching TRBD1. The CDR3 runs to 17 residues. V shed 3 bases and J 4 bases; nucleotides not matched to a gene: 10. The germline gives CDR1 SGHAT, CDR2 FQNNGV. The CDR3 sequence: CASSFDGRTGRTGELFF. The DNA of the CDR3 is TGTGCCAGCAGCTTCGACGGGCGGACAGGGCGCACCGGGGAGCTGTTTTTT.

V gene TRBV3-1 combines with J gene TRBJ2-7; D remains ambiguous. V lost 0 bases to trimming and J lost 3 bases, with 12 bases between them. Germline V gives CDR1 LGHDT, CDR2 YNNKEL (reference sequence). This CDR3 is 15 amino acids long. This chain's CDR3 is CASSQDPDTFYEQYF. Written as DNA, the CDR3 is TGTGCCAGCAGCCAAGATCCCGACACATTCTACGAGCAGTACTTC.

This chain connects TRBV13 to TRBJ1-6; possible D gene TRBD1, 6 bases. Per germline, CDR1 PRHDT and CDR2 FYEKMQ (reference sequence). CDR3 size: 16 residues. V was shortened by 5 bases and J by 3 bases, with 14 bases between the two germline ends. This chain's CDR3 is CASSHREAGYNSPLHF. The CDR3 DNA reads TGTGCCAGCAGCCACAGGGAAGCGGGCTATAATTCACCCCTCCACTTT.

This clone is medium-sized by share. The chain links TRBV12-3 or TRBV12-4 to TRBJ1-1; D gene ambiguous. Trimming cost V 7 bases and J 5 bases, with 11 bases left between them. The CDR3 loop spans 12 amino acids. Here the CDR3 reads CASNYRGTEAFF. CDR3 sequence (DNA): TGTGCCAGCAACTATCGCGGGACTGAAGCTTTCTTT.

This clone was recorded at least ten times. The chain couples TRBV9 to TRBJ2-6; no definite D call. The CDR3 has 15 amino acids. V was cut by 2 bases and J by 2 bases, with 8 bases left in between. Germline V gene lookup returns CDR1 SGDLS and CDR2 YYNGEE. CDR3 residues: CASSVSGAGANVLTF. Here the CDR3 DNA reads TGTGCCAGCAGCGTTTCGGGTGCTGGGGCCAACGTCCTGACTTTC.

V gene TRBV25-1 combines with J gene TRBJ2-5; no clear D. The ends were cut back, 6 bases at V and 5 bases at J, with 19 bases in the middle. Germline CDR1 and CDR2: MGHDK and SYGVNS. The CDR3 has 15 amino acids. This chain's CDR3 is CASRPSSALGETQYF. As DNA, the CDR3 is TGTGCCAGCAGACCGAGTTCGGCTCTGGGGGAGACCCAGTACTTC.

The V gene is TRBV30, the J gene TRBJ2-1; 9 bases agree with TRBD2. Germline loops: CDR1 GTSNPN, CDR2 SVGIG (reference sequence). V gave up 0 bases and J gave up 3 bases; unmatched junction bases: 0. The CDR3 has 14 amino acids. CDR3 amino acids: CAWSVAGGYNEQFF. The CDR3 DNA reads as TGTGCCTGGAGTGTAGCGGGGGGCTACAATGAGCAGTTCTTC.

The rearrangement joins TRBV6-1 to TRBJ1-1, with D possibly being TRBD1 (6 bases). CDR1 is MNHNS and CDR2 is SASEGT in the germline V gene. The CDR3 has 17 residues. Trimming cost V 5 bases and J 2 bases, with 21 bases left between them. CDR3 sequence (DNA): TGTGCCAGCAGTCATAAAAACCGGGGGCTATCTAACACTGAAGCTTTCTTT. It translates to CASSHKNRGLSNTEAFF.

This sequence joins TRBV9 and TRBJ2-2; D gene unclear. V was shortened by 5 bases and J by 5 bases, with 10 bases between the two germline ends. Germline V gene data show CDR1 as SGDLS and CDR2 as YYNGEE. The CDR3 spans 13 residues. In nucleotides, the CDR3 is TGTGCCAGCAGTTTTGCTAATACCGGGGAGCTGTTTTTT. It codes for CASSFANTGELFF. The complete variable domain, with remaining parts taken from reference TRBV9 and TRBJ2-2, reads DSGVTQTPKHLITATGQRVTLRCSPRSGDLSVYWYQQSLDQGLQFLIQYYNGEERAKGNILERFSAQQFPDLHSELNLSSLELGDSALYFCASSFANTGELFFGEGSRLTVL.

The CDR3 here is CASSLVVGRGTGELFF. The CDR3 DNA is TGTGCCAGCAGCTTAGTGGTTGGTCGTGGCACCGGGGAGCTGTTTTTT. This chain links TRBV7-6 with TRBJ2-2; D ambiguous. Deletions cut 1 base from V and 4 bases from J, with 13 bases between. CDR1 SGHVS and CDR2 FNYEAQ come from the germline V gene. The CDR3 extends over 16 amino acids.

As DNA, the CDR3 is TGCAGTGCTAGAGTCGGCGGGGGGGCCGACGAGCAGTACTTC. Protein sequence: CSARVGGGADEQYF. The chain employs TRBV20-1 and TRBJ2-7; 9 positions match TRBD2. Germline V CDR1 and CDR2: DFQATT, SNEGSKA (reference sequence). The CDR3 extends over 14 amino acids. Trimming took 1 base from V and 5 from J; bases not matched to a gene: 6.

The V and J genes are TRBV6-5 and TRBJ2-3; 8 bases fit TRBD2. The germline V gene has CDR1 MNHEY and CDR2 SVGAGI. The CDR3 has 17 residues. Losses at the gene ends were 2 bases for V and 5 bases for J; bases not matched to a gene: 12. CDR3 DNA sequence: TGTGCCAGCAGTTACAAAGCCCCGTTCACTAGCGGAGATACGCAGTATTTT. Translation gives CASSYKAPFTSGDTQYF.